The 15 T cell receptor beta chains listed next were all sequenced from one sample in a study of blood T cell repertoires in COVID-19. Profiled with immunoSEQ multiplex PCR; TCRdb holds only in-frame clones, not every one. Seen here are some 130,000 clones, 80% to 90% observed once, and the top ten hold roughly 2.3%. The specimen sequenced was PBMCs or T cells enriched from blood (not recorded which). The receptors derive from a man aged 35 to 55 with acute COVID-19.

The chain carries TRBV30 and TRBJ1-1; 9 bases are shared with TRBD1. V was clipped by 1 base and J by 3 bases; unmatched bases: 6. Germline V gives CDR1 GTSNPN, CDR2 SVGIG (reference sequence). CDR3 length: 15 amino acids. This CDR3 is CAWSAPTGGYTEAFF. CDR3 bases: TGTGCCTGGAGTGCCCCGACAGGGGGGTACACTGAAGCTTTCTTT.

The chain joins TRBV5-1 to TRBJ2-2, with 10 bases that match TRBD1. Germline loops: CDR1 SGHRS, CDR2 YFSETQ. Losses at the gene ends were 2 bases for V and 1 base for J; bases not matched to a gene: 8. The length of the CDR3 is 18 residues. This CDR3 is CASSLTGTGALNTGELFF. As DNA, the CDR3 is TGCGCCAGCAGCTTAACCGGGACAGGGGCCCTGAACACCGGGGAGCTGTTTTTT.

The V and J genes are TRBV6-5 and TRBJ2-1; no clear D gene. This CDR3 has 13 residues. V lost 6 bases, J lost 10 bases, and 16 bases lay in between. The germline gives CDR1 MNHEY, CDR2 SVGAGI. The CDR3 protein is CASRREGGREQFF. DNA of the CDR3: TGTGCCAGCAGACGCGAAGGCGGAAGGGAGCAGTTCTTC.

The chain is built from TRBV9 and TRBJ1-4; a weak D match, TRBD1 (6 bases). Germline CDR1 reads SGDLS; CDR2 reads YYNGEE. The length of the CDR3 is 14 residues. Between the trimmed V and J ends, which lost 0 bases and 5 bases, there was a span of 8 bases. The CDR3 region has the DNA TGTGCCAGCAGCGTAGGCAGGGGAAATGAAAAACTGTTTTTT. Amino acids: CASSVGRGNEKLFF.

This chain links TRBV9 with TRBJ2-5; TRBD2 agrees at 11 bases. Germline CDR1 and CDR2: SGDLS and YYNGEE. The ends lost 3 bases at V and 2 bases at J; junction bases unmatched: 6. There are 16 residues in the CDR3. CDR3 protein: CASSALGTSGQETQYF. CDR3 bases: TGTGCCAGCAGCGCTCTCGGGACTAGCGGTCAAGAGACCCAGTACTTC.

This chain joins TRBV3-1 (or the pseudogene TRBV3-2) and TRBJ1-2, with a tentative D call TRBD1 (5 bases). CDR1 is LGHDT and CDR2 is YNNKEL in the germline V gene (reference sequence). V lost 4 bases to trimming and J lost 4 bases, with 16 bases between them. The CDR3 extends over 15 amino acids. The CDR3 region is CASSPTGGISYGYTF. DNA of the CDR3: TGTGCCAGCAGCCCTACCGGGGGGATAAGCTATGGCTACACCTTC.

This clone was seen only a few times. The V call is TRBV19, the J call TRBJ1-1; D is perhaps TRBD1 (6 bases). This CDR3 has 13 residues. Germline assignment: CDR1 LNHDA and CDR2 SQIVND (reference sequence). With 6 bases removed from V and 1 base from J, the gap between germline ends came to 9 bases. The CDR3 region is CASRTTGNTEAFF. CDR3 nucleotides: TGTGCCAGTAGGACGACAGGGAACACTGAAGCTTTCTTT.

This chain connects TRBV27 to TRBJ2-3, with TRBD2 matching 9 bases. Germline CDR1 reads MNHEY; CDR2 reads SMNVEV (reference sequence). This CDR3 region has 16 residues. After removal of 3 bases from V and 2 bases from J, the junction contained 6 bases not matched to a gene. The CDR3 region has the DNA TGTGCCAGCAGTTTCCTGGGGACTAGCCTCACAGATACGCAGTATTTT. As protein: CASSFLGTSLTDTQYF.

This sequence joins TRBV11-2 and TRBJ2-2; possibly TRBD1 for D (5 bases). The length of the CDR3 is 12 residues. Germline lookup yields CDR1 SGHAT and CDR2 FQNNGV. V lost 3 bases to trimming and J lost 8 bases, with 7 bases between them. The CDR3 coding sequence is TGTGCCAGCAGCTTTTACAGGGGGGAGCTGTTTTTT. Translating gives CASSFYRGELFF. Complete variable domain (other parts from reference TRBV11-2 and TRBJ2-2): EAGVAQSPRYKIIEKRQSVAFWCNPISGHATLYWYQQILGQGPKLLIQFQNNGVVDDSQLPKDRFSAERLKGVDSTLKIQPAKLEDSAVYLCASSFYRGELFFGEGSRLTVL.

V is TRBV28 and J is TRBJ1-1; D is undetermined. Looked up from germline, CDR1 is MDHEN and CDR2 is SYDVKM. This CDR3 has 13 amino acids. V lost 3 bases, J lost 8 bases, and 13 bases lay in between. The CDR3 sequence: CASSFSLSSEAFF. The CDR3 nucleotides are TGTGCCAGCAGTTTCAGCCTGTCTAGCGAAGCTTTCTTT.

V and J are TRBV12-5 and TRBJ1-5; D remains unclear. This CDR3 comprises 12 residues. Germline loops: CDR1 LGHNT, CDR2 FRNRAP. Trimming left V 7 bases short and J 1 base short, with 5 bases between. The CDR3 nucleotides read TGTGCTAGTGCCCCAAGCAATCAGCCCCAGCATTTT. It translates to CASAPSNQPQHF.

This clone was counted between two and nine times. The V gene is TRBV12-3 or TRBV12-4, the J gene TRBJ1-5, with D unresolved. Trimming removed 3 bases from V and 9 bases from J, with 9 bases in between. The CDR3 contains 12 residues. The CDR3 reads CASSFSPGPQHF. The CDR3 region has the DNA TGTGCCAGCAGTTTTTCCCCCGGGCCCCAGCATTTT.

The rearrangement links TRBV12-5 to TRBJ1-1, with TRBD1 matching over 9 bases. The junction had 3 bases not matched to a gene; V was cut back by 6 bases and J by 1 base. Germline V lookup: CDR1 LGHNT, CDR2 FRNRAP. The CDR3 covers 14 residues. The CDR3 region has the DNA TGTGCTAGTGGGACGGGACAGGGGAACACTGAAGCTTTCTTT. Translation: CASGTGQGNTEAFF. Full variable domain (rest looked up from reference TRBV12-5 and TRBJ1-1): DARVTQTPRHKVTEMGQEVTMRCQPILGHNTVFWYRQTMMQGLELLAYFRNRAPLDDSGMPKDRFSAEMPDATLATLKIQPSEPRDSAVYFCASGTGQGNTEAFFGQGTRLTVV.

This clone appeared once. The J gene is TRBJ1-2, the V gene TRBV30; perhaps TRBD1 as D (6 bases). CDR1 and CDR2 (germline): GTSNPN, SVGIG (reference sequence). The CDR3 is made up of 12 amino acids. V was trimmed by 4 bases and J by 8 bases, leaving 14 bases between them. This CDR3 reads CAWTPGHRGYTF. CDR3 bases: TGTGCCTGGACACCGGGACATAGAGGCTACACCTTC.

This clone occurred once. The chain combines TRBV11-2 with TRBJ2-7; no clear D gene. Looked up from germline, CDR1 is SGHAT and CDR2 is FQNNGV. The CDR3 extends over 15 amino acids. Trimming pared 1 base from V and 2 bases from J, leaving 12 bases between. CDR3 coding DNA: TGTGCCAGCAGCTTAGGTCCCGCATCTACCTACGAGCAGTACTTC. Its translation is CASSLGPASTYEQYF.